A single TCR beta chain is shown here with its context. This sample stems from a study of blood T cell repertoires in COVID-19. Study details: Nucleic acid was either cDNA or gDNA, and it came from T cells, B-cell-depleted T cells, or PBMCs.

Authors' methods: By means of reference gene primer amplification, nucleated cell counts were estimated. Measured with immunoSEQ multiplex PCR; TCRdb has only the in-frame clones, and not every one. The V and J calls and the clone size are those of that table, but D and trimming were determined from the DNA. The data contain about 190,000 clones, about 83% of them singletons. Looked up from germline, CDR1 is MNHEY and CDR2 is SVGAGI. Trimming pared 10 bases from V and 3 bases from J, leaving 15 bases between. The CDR3 consists of 14 residues. The V call is TRBV6-5, the J call TRBJ1-4, with D uncertain. The sample comprised peripheral blood. This clonotype was sampled from a woman in her seventies with COVID-19, enrolled during active disease. The CDR3 sequence: CATPRAGSNEKLFF. In nucleotides, the CDR3 is TGTGCCACTCCCCGCGCAGGTTCTAATGAAAAACTGTTTTTT.